The 7 T cell receptor beta chains reported below all come from one sample, sequenced in a study of early T cells in non-severe SARS-CoV-2 infection (dated by TCRdb to about 2021). Receptors were amplified or captured by 5' RACE. For sequencing, a NextSeq 500 was employed. TCRdb trimmed public reads at Q25 via fastp, called clones via MiXCR and kept in-frame beta chains. A single entry per CDR3 protein holds the most common genes and DNA from its merged rows. This sample has over 30,000 distinct CDR3 sequences in its table, and 4% to 5% of those were observed once. 7.9% of the sample lies in the top ten. Material: whole blood. These TCRs come from an adult who was a healthcare worker with PCR-confirmed SARS-CoV-2 infection or an uninfected control (not recorded which).

This clonotype was seen repeatedly, ten times or more. The chain couples TRBV10-3 to TRBJ2-5, with a possible D match to TRBD1 (6 bases). Looked up from germline, CDR1 is ENHRY and CDR2 is SYGVKD. V was cut by 6 bases and J by 2 bases, with 10 bases left in between. The length of the CDR3 is 13 residues. The CDR3 nucleotides read TGTGCCATCAGCAGGGACAATCAAGAGACCCAGTACTTC. Translation: CAISRDNQETQYF.

This clonotype was observed at least ten times. This chain uses TRBV5-5 with TRBJ2-1, with 7 bases fitting TRBD1. Germline assignment: CDR1 SGHKS and CDR2 YYEKEE (reference sequence). This CDR3 has 16 amino acids. Trimming took 4 bases from V and 8 from J; bases not matched to a gene: 15. This CDR3 reads CASSHTTQTGSHEQFF. The CDR3 DNA reads as TGTGCCAGCAGCCATACTACACAGACAGGGAGCCATGAGCAGTTCTTC.

This clonotype has ten or more counts. This chain links TRBV30 with TRBJ1-3; D is ambiguous. Trimming stripped 0 bases from V and 0 bases from J, with 9 bases between. The germline V gene has CDR1 GTSNPN and CDR2 SVGIG (reference sequence). This CDR3 contains 15 residues. The CDR3 loop is CAWSVGRSSGNTIYF. The CDR3 coding sequence is TGTGCCTGGAGTGTAGGCAGGTCCTCTGGAAACACCATATATTTT.

This clonotype was counted many times. The rearrangement links TRBV20-1 to TRBJ2-1; 7 bases match TRBD2. With 1 base clipped from V and 3 bases from J, the junction kept 6 bases outside the gene matches. The CDR3 is 15 amino acids. The germline CDR1 and CDR2 sequences are DFQATT and SNEGSKA (reference sequence). CDR3 in amino acids: CSARVGGGHYNEQFF. CDR3 in DNA: TGCAGTGCTAGAGTGGGCGGGGGTCACTACAATGAGCAGTTCTTC.

This rearrangement joins TRBV20-1 to TRBJ2-7; 8 bases are a match to TRBD2. Germline V gene lookup returns CDR1 DFQATT and CDR2 SNEGSKA (reference sequence). CDR3 length: 14 residues. J lost 0 bases, V lost 6 bases, and 7 bases had no gene match. The CDR3 protein is CSAASGGDSYEQYF. CDR3 bases: TGCAGTGCCGCAAGCGGGGGAGACTCCTACGAGCAGTACTTC.

This clonotype occurred many times. V gene TRBV10-1 combines with J gene TRBJ2-3, with TRBD2 as a possible D gene (5 bases). The CDR3 totals 14 residues. The germline V and J ends were trimmed by 3 bases and 1 base, with 8 bases remaining between them. Germline CDR1 and CDR2: WNHNN and SYGVQD (reference sequence). For the CDR3, the DNA is TGCGCCAGCAGTGAACGGCGGGGCACAGATACGCAGTATTTT. The encoded protein is CASSERRGTDTQYF.

In this sample, this clonotype turned up many times. The genes are TRBV12-3 or TRBV12-4 and TRBJ2-7, with D possibly matching TRBD1 (5 bases). Trimming stripped 3 bases from V and 3 bases from J, with 15 bases between. The CDR3 contains 15 residues. CDR3 DNA sequence: TGTGCCAGCAGTTTTCTCGGCAGGGCTTTCTACGAGCAGTACTTC. This encodes CASSFLGRAFYEQYF.